The rows below give T cell receptor beta chains drawn from one sample of a study of shared clonotypes between healthy human individuals. The protocol was immunoSEQ multiplex PCR, while the TCRdb copy is restricted to in-frame clones and leaves out a portion. The table shows 1 million to 1.3 million clones, with about 84% occurring only once. Sequenced sample: memory CD4+ T cells from PBMCs. These receptors were collected from a man younger than 30 in good health. Some clones in this sample may be carry-over from other donors' samples. CDR3s include the opening cysteine and the closing phenylalanine or tryptophan. D genes are given only for firm matches. Where a row states a size, it is once, few, many or the class of an expanded clone; other rows omit it.

j_gene: TRBJ2-1
d_gene: TRBD1
abundance: NA
v_gene: TRBV19
CDR3aa: CASTPRTGDPYNEQFF
CDR3nt: TGTGCCAGCACCCCCCGGACAGGGGACCCCTACAATGAGCAGTTCTTC

j_gene: TRBJ2-7
d_gene: TRBD2
abundance: NA
v_gene: TRBV6-1
CDR3aa: CASSATASGSYEQYF
CDR3nt: TGTGCCAGCAGTGCCACGGCTAGCGGGTCCTACGAGCAGTACTTC

j_gene: TRBJ2-1
d_gene: NA
abundance: few
v_gene: TRBV18
CDR3aa: CASSPPNSQSVEQFF
CDR3nt: TGTGCCAGCTCACCACCGAACAGTCAGTCGGTTGAGCAGTTCTTC

j_gene: TRBJ1-5
d_gene: TRBD1
abundance: NA
v_gene: TRBV28
CDR3aa: CASRPGQSNQPQHF
CDR3nt: TGTGCCAGCAGACCGGGACAGTCAAATCAGCCCCAGCATTTT

j_gene: TRBJ1-1
d_gene: TRBD1
abundance: NA
v_gene: TRBV5-1
CDR3aa: CASSLIQGANTEAFF
CDR3nt: TGCGCCAGCAGCTTGATCCAGGGGGCGAACACTGAAGCTTTCTTT

j_gene: TRBJ2-3
d_gene: TRBD2
abundance: NA
v_gene: TRBV7-6
CDR3aa: CASSPRTSGRTDTQYF
CDR3nt: TGTGCCAGCAGCCCTCGGACTAGCGGGAGGACAGATACGCAGTATTTT

j_gene: TRBJ2-7
d_gene: TRBD1
abundance: NA
v_gene: TRBV27
CDR3aa: CASSLTSGTGPYEQYF
CDR3nt: TGTGCCAGCAGTTTAACCTCCGGGACAGGGCCCTACGAGCAGTACTTC

j_gene: TRBJ2-6
d_gene: NA
abundance: NA
v_gene: TRBV7-3
CDR3aa: CASSLIGRSGANVLTF
CDR3nt: TGTGCCAGCAGCTTAATTGGGAGATCTGGGGCCAACGTCCTGACTTTC

j_gene: TRBJ1-2
d_gene: NA
abundance: once
v_gene: TRBV18
CDR3aa: CASSPTGFSDGYTF
CDR3nt: TGTGCCAGCTCACCGACAGGCTTTAGTGATGGCTACACCTTC

j_gene: TRBJ2-1
d_gene: NA
abundance: NA
v_gene: TRBV5-1
CDR3aa: CASSLTSPSYNEQFF
CDR3nt: TGCGCCAGCAGCTTGACTAGTCCGTCCTACAATGAGCAGTTCTTC

j_gene: TRBJ1-2
d_gene: TRBD1
abundance: NA
v_gene: TRBV28
CDR3aa: CASILAGGNYGYTF
CDR3nt: TGTGCCAGCATCTTGGCAGGGGGTAACTATGGCTACACCTTC

j_gene: TRBJ2-4
d_gene: NA
abundance: NA
v_gene: TRBV7-9
CDR3aa: CASSPSSLNIQYF
CDR3nt: TGTGCCAGCAGCCCTAGTTCTTTGAACATTCAGTACTTC

j_gene: TRBJ1-3
d_gene: TRBD1
abundance: NA
v_gene: TRBV19
CDR3aa: CASRSPTGGSGNTIYF
CDR3nt: TGTGCCAGTAGATCCCCGACAGGGGGCTCCGGAAACACCATATATTTT

j_gene: TRBJ1-2
d_gene: NA
abundance: few
v_gene: TRBV28
CDR3aa: CASSPSGALSNYGYTF
CDR3nt: TGTGCCAGCAGTCCCAGCGGGGCGTTATCTAACTATGGCTACACCTTC

j_gene: TRBJ2-1
d_gene: NA
abundance: NA
v_gene: TRBV5-1
CDR3aa: CASSLVASYNEQFF
CDR3nt: TGCGCCAGCAGCTTGGTGGCGTCCTACAATGAGCAGTTCTTC

j_gene: TRBJ2-7
d_gene: NA
abundance: NA
v_gene: TRBV5-6
CDR3aa: CASSLRGTVYEQYF
CDR3nt: TGTGCCAGCAGCTTGCGCGGGACAGTCTACGAGCAGTACTTC

j_gene: TRBJ2-7
d_gene: NA
abundance: NA
v_gene: TRBV11-2
CDR3aa: CASTGFYEQYF
CDR3nt: TGTGCCAGCACAGGGTTCTACGAGCAGTACTTC